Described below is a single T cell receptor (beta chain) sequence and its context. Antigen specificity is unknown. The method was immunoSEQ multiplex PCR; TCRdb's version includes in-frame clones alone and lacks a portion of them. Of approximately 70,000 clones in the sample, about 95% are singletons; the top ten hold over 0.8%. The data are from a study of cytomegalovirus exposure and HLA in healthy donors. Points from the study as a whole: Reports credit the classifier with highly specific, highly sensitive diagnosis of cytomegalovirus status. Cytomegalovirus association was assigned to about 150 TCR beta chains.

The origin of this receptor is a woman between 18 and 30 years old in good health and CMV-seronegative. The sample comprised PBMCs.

The CDR3 DNA reads TGTGCCAGCAGCTTAGCTGTCGGACAGGGACGCTCACCCCTCCACTTT. Translated, it gives CASSLAVGQGRSPLHF. This chain connects TRBV11-1 to TRBJ1-6, with TRBD1 matching 8 bases. Germline lookup yields CDR1 SGHAT and CDR2 FQDESV (reference sequence). The CDR3 contains 16 residues. Unmatched junction bases numbered 8, after V lost 0 bases and J lost 10 bases.